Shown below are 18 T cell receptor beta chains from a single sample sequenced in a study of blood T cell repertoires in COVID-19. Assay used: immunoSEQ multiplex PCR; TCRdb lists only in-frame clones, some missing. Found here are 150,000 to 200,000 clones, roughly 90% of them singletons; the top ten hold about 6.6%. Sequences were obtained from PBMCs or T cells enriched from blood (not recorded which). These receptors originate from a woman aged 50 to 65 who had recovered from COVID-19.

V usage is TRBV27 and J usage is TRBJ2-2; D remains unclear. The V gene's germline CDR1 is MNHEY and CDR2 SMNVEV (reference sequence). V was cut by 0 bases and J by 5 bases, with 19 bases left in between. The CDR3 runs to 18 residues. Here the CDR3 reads CASSLSGRKILPTGELFF. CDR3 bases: TGTGCCAGCAGTTTATCGGGCAGGAAGATTTTGCCTACCGGGGAGCTGTTTTTT.

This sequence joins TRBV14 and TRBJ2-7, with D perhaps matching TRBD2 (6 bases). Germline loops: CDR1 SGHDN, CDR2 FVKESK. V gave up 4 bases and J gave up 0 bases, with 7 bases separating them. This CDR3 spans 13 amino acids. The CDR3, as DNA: TGTGCCAGCAGCCCGGACTACTCCTACGAGCAGTACTTC. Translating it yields CASSPDYSYEQYF.

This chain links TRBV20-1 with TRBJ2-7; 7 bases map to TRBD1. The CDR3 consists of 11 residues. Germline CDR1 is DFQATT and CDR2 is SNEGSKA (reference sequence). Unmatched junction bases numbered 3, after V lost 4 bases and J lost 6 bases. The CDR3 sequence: CSAMDRTEQYF. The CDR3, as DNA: TGCAGTGCTATGGACAGGACCGAGCAGTACTTC.

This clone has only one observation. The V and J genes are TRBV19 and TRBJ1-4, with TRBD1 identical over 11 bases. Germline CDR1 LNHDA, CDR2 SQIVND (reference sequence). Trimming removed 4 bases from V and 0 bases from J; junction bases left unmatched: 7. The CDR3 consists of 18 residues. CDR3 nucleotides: TGTGCCAGTAGTACCCGGACAGGGGGCACGGCAACTAATGAAAAACTGTTTTTT. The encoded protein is CASSTRTGGTATNEKLFF.

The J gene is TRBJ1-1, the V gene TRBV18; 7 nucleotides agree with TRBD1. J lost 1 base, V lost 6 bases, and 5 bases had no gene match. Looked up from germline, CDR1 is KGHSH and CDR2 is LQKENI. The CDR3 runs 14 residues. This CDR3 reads CASSPAGGNTEAFF. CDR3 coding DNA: TGTGCCAGCTCCCCCGCAGGGGGGAACACTGAAGCTTTCTTT.

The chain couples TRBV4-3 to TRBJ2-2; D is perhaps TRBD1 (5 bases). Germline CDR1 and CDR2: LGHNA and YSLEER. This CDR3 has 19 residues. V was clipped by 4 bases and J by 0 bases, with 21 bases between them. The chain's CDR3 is CASSLSTAPIFSNTGELFF. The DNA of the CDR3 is TGCGCCAGCAGCCTGTCGACAGCGCCCATCTTCTCGAACACCGGGGAGCTGTTTTTT.

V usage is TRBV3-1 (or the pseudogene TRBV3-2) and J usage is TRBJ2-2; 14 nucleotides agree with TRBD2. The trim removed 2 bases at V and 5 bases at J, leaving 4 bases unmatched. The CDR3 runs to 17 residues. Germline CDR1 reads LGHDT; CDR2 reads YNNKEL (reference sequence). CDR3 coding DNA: TGTGCCAGCAGCCAACCGGGACTAGCGGGGGATACCGGGGAGCTGTTTTTT. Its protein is CASSQPGLAGDTGELFF.

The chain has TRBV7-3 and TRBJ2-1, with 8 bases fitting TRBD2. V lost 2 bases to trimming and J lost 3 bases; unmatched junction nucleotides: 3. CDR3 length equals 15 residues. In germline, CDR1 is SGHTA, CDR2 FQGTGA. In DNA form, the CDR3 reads TGTGCCAGCAGCTTAGGGACTAGTAACTACAATGAGCAGTTCTTC. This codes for CASSLGTSNYNEQFF.

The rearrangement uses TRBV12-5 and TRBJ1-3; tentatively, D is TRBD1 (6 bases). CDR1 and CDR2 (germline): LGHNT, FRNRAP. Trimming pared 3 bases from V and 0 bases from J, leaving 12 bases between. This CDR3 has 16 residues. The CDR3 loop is CASGFRGGVSGNTIYF. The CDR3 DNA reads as TGTGCTAGTGGTTTTAGGGGGGGGGTCTCTGGAAACACCATATATTTT.

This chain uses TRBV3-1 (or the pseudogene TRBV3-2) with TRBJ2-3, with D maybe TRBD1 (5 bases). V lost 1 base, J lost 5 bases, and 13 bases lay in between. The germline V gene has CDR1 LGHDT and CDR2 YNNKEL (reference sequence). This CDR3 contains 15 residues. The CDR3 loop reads CASSQGQGREDTQYF. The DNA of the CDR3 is TGTGCCAGCAGCCAAGGGCAGGGCAGGGAAGATACGCAGTATTTT.

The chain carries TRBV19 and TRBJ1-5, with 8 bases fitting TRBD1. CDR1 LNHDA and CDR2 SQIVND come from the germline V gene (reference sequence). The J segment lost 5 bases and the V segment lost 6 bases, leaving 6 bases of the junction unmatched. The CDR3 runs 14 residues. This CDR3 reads CASRARQGHQPQHF. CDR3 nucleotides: TGTGCCAGTAGGGCCCGACAGGGGCATCAGCCCCAGCATTTT. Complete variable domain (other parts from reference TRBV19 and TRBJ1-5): DGGITQSPKYLFRKEGQNVTLSCEQNLNHDAMYWYRQDPGQGLRLIYYSQIVNDFQKGDIAEGYSVSREKKESFPLTVTSAQKNPTAFYLCASRARQGHQPQHFGDGTRLSIL.

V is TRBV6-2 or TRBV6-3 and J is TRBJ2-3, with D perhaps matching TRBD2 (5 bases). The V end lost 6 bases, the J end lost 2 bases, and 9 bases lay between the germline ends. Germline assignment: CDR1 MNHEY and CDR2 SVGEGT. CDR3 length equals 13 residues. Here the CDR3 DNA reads TGTGCCAGCAGCCCGAGGGCCACAGATACGCAGTATTTT. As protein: CASSPRATDTQYF.

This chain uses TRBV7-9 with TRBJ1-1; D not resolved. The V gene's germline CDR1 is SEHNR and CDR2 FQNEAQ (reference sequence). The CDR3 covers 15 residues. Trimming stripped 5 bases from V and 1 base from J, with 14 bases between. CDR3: CASSPVGEWNTEAFF. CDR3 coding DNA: TGTGCCAGCAGCCCCGTCGGGGAGTGGAACACTGAAGCTTTCTTT. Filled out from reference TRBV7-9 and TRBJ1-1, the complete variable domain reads DTGVSQNPRHKITKRGQNVTFRCDPISEHNRLYWYRQTLGQGPEFLTYFQNEAQLEKSRLLSDRFSAERPKGSFSTLEIQRTEQGDSAMYLCASSPVGEWNTEAFFGQGTRLTVV.

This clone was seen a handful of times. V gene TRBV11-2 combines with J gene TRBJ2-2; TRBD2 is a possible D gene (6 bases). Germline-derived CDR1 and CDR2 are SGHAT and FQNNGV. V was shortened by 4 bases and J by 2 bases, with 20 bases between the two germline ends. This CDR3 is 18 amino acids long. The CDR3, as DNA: TGTGCCAGCAGCTCCACTCCCCGTCCGGGACTCAACACCGGGGAGCTGTTTTTT. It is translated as CASSSTPRPGLNTGELFF.

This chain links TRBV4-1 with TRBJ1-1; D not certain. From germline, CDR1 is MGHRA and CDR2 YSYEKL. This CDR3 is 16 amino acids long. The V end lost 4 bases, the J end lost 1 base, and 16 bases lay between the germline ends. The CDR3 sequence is CASSLQLAGRNTEAFF. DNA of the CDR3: TGCGCCAGCAGCCTTCAATTGGCAGGCCGGAACACTGAAGCTTTCTTT.

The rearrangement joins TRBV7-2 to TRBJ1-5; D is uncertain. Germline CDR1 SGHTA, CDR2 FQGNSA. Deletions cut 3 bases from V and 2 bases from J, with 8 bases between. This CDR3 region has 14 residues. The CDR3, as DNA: TGTGCCAGCAGCTTGTCCCAGGGCAATCAGCCCCAGCATTTT. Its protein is CASSLSQGNQPQHF. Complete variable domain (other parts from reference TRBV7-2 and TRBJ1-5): GAGVSQSPSNKVTEKGKDVELRCDPISGHTALYWYRQSLGQGLEFLIYFQGNSAPDKSGLPSDRFSAERTGGSVSTLTIQRTQQEDSAVYLCASSLSQGNQPQHFGDGTRLSIL.

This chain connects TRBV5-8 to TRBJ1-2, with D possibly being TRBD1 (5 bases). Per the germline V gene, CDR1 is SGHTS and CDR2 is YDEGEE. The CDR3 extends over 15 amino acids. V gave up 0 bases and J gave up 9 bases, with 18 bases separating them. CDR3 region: CASSLGGQGGDSYTF. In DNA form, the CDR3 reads TGTGCCAGCAGCTTGGGTGGCCAGGGAGGCGATAGCTACACCTTC.

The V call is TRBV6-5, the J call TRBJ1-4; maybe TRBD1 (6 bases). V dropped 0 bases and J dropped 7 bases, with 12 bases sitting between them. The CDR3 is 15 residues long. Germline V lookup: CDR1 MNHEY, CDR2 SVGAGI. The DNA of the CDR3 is TGTGCCAGCAGTTACTCGGCGGGGGCGTTTGAAAAACTGTTTTTT. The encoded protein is CASSYSAGAFEKLFF.